This T cell receptor beta chain was captured by sequencing in a study of T cell responses to AZD1222 COVID-19 vaccine. Clones were read by immunoSEQ multiplex PCR, and TCRdb kept only the in-frame ones, dropping some. Of some 140,000 clones listed, around 90% were seen once; the top ten hold 1.9%. V lost 2 bases and J lost 6; bases outside the gene matches: 14. Germline CDR1 reads MNHEY; CDR2 reads SMNVEV (reference sequence). The CDR3 contains 17 residues. The chain combines TRBV27 with TRBJ1-2, with 8 bases fitting TRBD1. This receptor was identified in an adult in good health. The specimen was peripheral blood, collected on day 0 of AZD1222 vaccination. This CDR3 is CASSLSTGGRPGHGYTF. As DNA, the CDR3 is TGTGCCAGCAGTTTAAGTACAGGGGGTAGGCCTGGGCATGGCTACACCTTC.